One sample yielded the 15 T cell receptor beta chains listed below, sequenced in a study of identifying expanded T cells in peripheral blood. Sequencing was performed with immunoSEQ multiplex PCR; in TCRdb, only in-frame clones are kept and a portion is missing. The data contain 75,000 to 90,000 clones, 80% to 90% of them singletons. Specimen: blood. The receptors shown here come from a person aged 18 to 70 in good health.

The chain recombines TRBV5-1 with TRBJ2-1, with a weak D call TRBD2 (7 bases). Deletions cut 4 bases from V and 8 bases from J, with 16 bases between. The CDR3 is made up of 14 amino acids. Germline V gene lookup returns CDR1 SGHRS and CDR2 YFSETQ. CDR3 sequence (DNA): TGCGCCAGCAGCCCCCGGGGGGCCAGCCATGAGCAGTTCTTC. Translated, it gives CASSPRGASHEQFF.

The chain is built from TRBV4-1 and TRBJ1-3, with D perhaps matching TRBD1 (6 bases). The V gene lost 6 bases and the J gene lost 4 bases, with 19 bases spanning the gap. The CDR3 loop spans 16 amino acids. Germline V gene sequence: CDR1 MGHRA, CDR2 YSYEKL. Here the CDR3 reads CASRVAGGGQGNTIYF. The CDR3 coding sequence is TGCGCCAGCAGGGTTGCCGGGGGGGGACAAGGAAACACCATATATTTT.

The chain employs TRBV7-2 and TRBJ2-2; TRBD2 matches at 9 bases. The CDR3 runs to 17 residues. V shed 5 bases, J shed 4 bases, and the junction held 11 bases outside the gene matches. Germline loops: CDR1 SGHTA, CDR2 FQGNSA. The CDR3: CASSRGSSGTVTGELFF. The CDR3 nucleotides read TGTGCCAGCAGCCGAGGGTCTAGCGGGACGGTCACCGGGGAGCTGTTTTTT.

The CDR3 region is CASTSGLAVYEQYF. CDR3 DNA sequence: TGTGCCAGCACTTCGGGACTAGCGGTTTACGAGCAGTACTTC. The rearrangement joins TRBV6-5 to TRBJ2-7, with 11 bases aligning to TRBD2. V shed 7 bases, J shed 4 bases, and the junction held 6 bases outside the gene matches. Looked up from germline, CDR1 is MNHEY and CDR2 is SVGAGI. CDR3 length: 14 amino acids.

J is TRBJ2-1 and V is TRBV14, with 8 bases matching TRBD2. The germline V gene has CDR1 SGHDN and CDR2 FVKESK. Losses at the gene ends were 4 bases for V and 5 bases for J; bases not matched to a gene: 13. This CDR3 has 17 amino acids. The CDR3 loop reads CASSPDGGLGRHNEQFF. The CDR3 coding sequence is TGTGCCAGCAGCCCGGACGGGGGACTAGGAAGACACAATGAGCAGTTCTTC.

The chain combines TRBV28 with TRBJ1-2; possible D gene TRBD1, 6 bases. CDR1 is MDHEN and CDR2 is SYDVKM in the germline V gene. V lost 3 bases and J 8 bases, leaving 13 bases between the germline ends. The CDR3 is 13 residues long. This chain's CDR3 is CASSFKGGIGYTF. CDR3 nucleotide sequence: TGTGCCAGCAGTTTTAAGGGGGGTATAGGCTACACCTTC.

This clone was seen only a few times. This chain connects TRBV6-6 to TRBJ2-7; D may correspond to TRBD1 or TRBD2 (5 bases each). The CDR3 extends over 12 amino acids. The germline V and J ends were trimmed by 5 bases and 4 bases, with 9 bases remaining between them. Germline V gene lookup returns CDR1 MNHNY and CDR2 SVGAGI (reference sequence). This chain's CDR3 is CASSPEGYEQYF. CDR3 nucleotide sequence: TGTGCCAGCAGTCCTGAGGGGTACGAGCAGTACTTC.

Only a few counts were recorded for this clone. This chain uses TRBV19 with TRBJ2-7; possibly TRBD2 for D (5 bases). The CDR3 is 14 amino acids. The germline V gene encodes CDR1 LNHDA and CDR2 SQIVND (reference sequence). V lost 7 bases and J lost 6, with 19 bases in between. CDR3 sequence (DNA): TGTGCCAGTACTGCCGTTCCTGGTGAGGGCGAGCAGTACTTC. Residues: CASTAVPGEGEQYF.

This chain uses TRBV7-8 with TRBJ2-7; 9 bases are shared with TRBD1. The V gene's germline CDR1 is SGHVS and CDR2 FQNEAQ. The ends lost 4 bases at V and 7 bases at J; junction bases unmatched: 8. CDR3 length: 14 residues. The CDR3, as DNA: TGTGCCAGCAGCTCCGGGACAGGGCAACAGGAGCAGTACTTC. The encoded protein is CASSSGTGQQEQYF.

The gene calls are TRBV27 and TRBJ2-7; TRBD1 matches at 9 bases. The CDR3 length is 15 residues. V shed 5 bases, J shed 3 bases, and the junction held 8 bases outside the gene matches. From germline, CDR1 is MNHEY and CDR2 SMNVEV (reference sequence). In DNA, the CDR3 is TGTGCCAGCAGTACCCGGGACAGGGTGGACTACGAGCAGTACTTC. Its protein is CASSTRDRVDYEQYF.

V usage is TRBV7-2 and J usage is TRBJ2-7, with unresolved D. CDR1 SGHTA and CDR2 FQGNSA come from the germline V gene. Trimming left V 2 bases short and J 2 bases short, with 7 bases between. This CDR3 has 13 residues. The CDR3: CASSLSTTYEQYF. The CDR3 DNA reads as TGTGCCAGCAGCTTATCAACAACCTACGAGCAGTACTTC. The full variable domain, completed using reference TRBV7-2 and TRBJ2-7, is GAGVSQSPSNKVTEKGKDVELRCDPISGHTALYWYRQSLGQGLEFLIYFQGNSAPDKSGLPSDRFSAERTGGSVSTLTIQRTQQEDSAVYLCASSLSTTYEQYFGPGTRLTVT.

This chain joins TRBV11-2 and TRBJ1-4; D may be TRBD1 (5 bases). Germline CDR1 reads SGHAT; CDR2 reads FQNNGV. V was pared by 5 bases and J by 8 bases, with 12 bases between. The CDR3 spans 13 residues. For the CDR3, the DNA is TGTGCCAGCAGCCCGAATTGGGGGGAAAAACTGTTTTTT. Protein sequence: CASSPNWGEKLFF.

This clone was picked up one time. The chain employs TRBV10-3 and TRBJ1-5; D might be TRBD1 (5 bases). The CDR3 runs to 13 residues. V shed 7 bases and J shed 2 bases, with 9 bases lying between them. Looked up from germline, CDR1 is ENHRY and CDR2 is SYGVKD. This CDR3 is CAIKGTGNQPQHF. The CDR3 nucleotides are TGTGCCATCAAGGGGACGGGCAATCAGCCCCAGCATTTT.

V is TRBV30 and J is TRBJ2-5; a possible D gene is TRBD2 (6 bases). The CDR3 covers 13 residues. Germline loops: CDR1 GTSNPN, CDR2 SVGIG (reference sequence). V was shortened by 2 bases and J by 4 bases, with 11 bases between the two germline ends. Here the CDR3 DNA reads TGTGCCTGGAGTATCGGGACTTCAGAGACCCAGTACTTC. It yields the protein CAWSIGTSETQYF. The whole variable domain, filled in from reference TRBV30 and TRBJ2-5, reads SQTIHQWPATLVQPVGSPLSLECTVEGTSNPNLYWYRQAAGRGLQLLFYSVGIGQISSEVPQNLSASRPQDRQFILSSKKLLLSDSGFYLCAWSIGTSETQYFGPGTRLLVL.

CDR3 bases: TGCGCCAGCAGCTGGGATAGCAATCAGCCCCAGCATTTT. It specifies CASSWDSNQPQHF. This rearrangement joins TRBV5-1 to TRBJ1-5; D gene ambiguous. Trimming pared 3 bases from V and 0 bases from J, leaving 4 bases between. The CDR3 consists of 13 residues. The germline gives CDR1 SGHRS, CDR2 YFSETQ.